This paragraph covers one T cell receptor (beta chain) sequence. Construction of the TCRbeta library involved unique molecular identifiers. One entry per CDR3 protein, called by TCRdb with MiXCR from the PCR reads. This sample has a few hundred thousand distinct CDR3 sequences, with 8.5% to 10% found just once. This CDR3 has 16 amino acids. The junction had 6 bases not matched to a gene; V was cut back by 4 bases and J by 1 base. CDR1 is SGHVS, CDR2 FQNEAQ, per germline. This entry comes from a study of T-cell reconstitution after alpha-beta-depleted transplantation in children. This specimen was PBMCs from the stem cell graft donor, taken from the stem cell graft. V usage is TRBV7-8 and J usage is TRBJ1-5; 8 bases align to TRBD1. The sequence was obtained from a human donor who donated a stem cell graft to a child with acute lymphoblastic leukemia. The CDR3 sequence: CASSSAGGTSNQPQHF. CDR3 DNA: TGTGCCAGCAGCTCAGCAGGGGGCACGAGCAATCAGCCCCAGCATTTT.